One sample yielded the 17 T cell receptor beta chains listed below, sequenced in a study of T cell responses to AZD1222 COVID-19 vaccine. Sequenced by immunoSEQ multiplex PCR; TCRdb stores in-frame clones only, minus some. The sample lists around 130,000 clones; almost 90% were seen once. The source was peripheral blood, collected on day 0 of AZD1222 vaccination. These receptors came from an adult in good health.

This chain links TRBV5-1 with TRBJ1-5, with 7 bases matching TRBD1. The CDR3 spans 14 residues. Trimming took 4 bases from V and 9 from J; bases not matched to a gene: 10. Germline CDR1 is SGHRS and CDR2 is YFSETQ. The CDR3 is CASSGGDSGSPQHF. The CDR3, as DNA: TGCGCCAGCAGCGGAGGGGACAGCGGCTCGCCCCAGCATTTT. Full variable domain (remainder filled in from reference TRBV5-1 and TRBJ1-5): KAGVTQTPRYLIKTRGQQVTLSCSPISGHRSVSWYQQTPGQGLQFLFEYFSETQRNKGNFPGRFSGRQFSNSRSEMNVSTLELGDSALYLCASSGGDSGSPQHFGDGTRLSIL.

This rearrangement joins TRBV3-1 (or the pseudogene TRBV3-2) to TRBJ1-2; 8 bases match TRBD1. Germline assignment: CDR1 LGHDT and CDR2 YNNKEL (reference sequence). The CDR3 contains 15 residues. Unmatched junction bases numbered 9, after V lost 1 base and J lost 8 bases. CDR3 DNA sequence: TGTGCCAGCAGCCAAGCGGACAGGGAAGTGGGAGGCTACACCTTC. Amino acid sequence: CASSQADREVGGYTF.

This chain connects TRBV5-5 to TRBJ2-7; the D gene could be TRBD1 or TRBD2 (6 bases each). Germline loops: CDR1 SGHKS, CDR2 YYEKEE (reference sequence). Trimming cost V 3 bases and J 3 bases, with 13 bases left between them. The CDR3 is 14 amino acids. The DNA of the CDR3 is TGTGCCAGCAGCTCTAATGGAGGGGGCTACGAGCAGTACTTC. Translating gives CASSSNGGGYEQYF.

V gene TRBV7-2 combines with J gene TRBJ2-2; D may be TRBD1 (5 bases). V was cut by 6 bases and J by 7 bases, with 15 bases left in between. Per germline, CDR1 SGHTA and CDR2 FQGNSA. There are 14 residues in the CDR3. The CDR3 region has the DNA TGTGCCAGCAGGGGAACAGGCTGGGGCGGGGAGCTGTTTTTT. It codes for CASRGTGWGGELFF.

The CDR3 region is CASSPEPGNTIYF. CDR3 sequence (DNA): TGTGCCAGCAGTCCGGAACCTGGAAACACCATATATTTT. The chain couples TRBV2 to TRBJ1-3, with D unresolved. The V gene's germline CDR1 is SNHLY and CDR2 FYNNEI. This CDR3 is 13 amino acids long. Trimming stripped 5 bases from V and 2 bases from J, with 7 bases between.

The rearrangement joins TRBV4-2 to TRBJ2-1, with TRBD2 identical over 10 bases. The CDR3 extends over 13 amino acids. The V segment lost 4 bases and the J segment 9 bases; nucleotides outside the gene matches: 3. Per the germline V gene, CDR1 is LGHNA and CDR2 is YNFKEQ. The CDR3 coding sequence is TGTGCCAGCAGCCTGCTAGCGGGAGTTGAGCAGTTCTTC. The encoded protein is CASSLLAGVEQFF.

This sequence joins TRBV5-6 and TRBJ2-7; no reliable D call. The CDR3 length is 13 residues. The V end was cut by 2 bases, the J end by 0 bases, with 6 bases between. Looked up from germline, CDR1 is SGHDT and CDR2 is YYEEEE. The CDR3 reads CASSLRYSYEQYF. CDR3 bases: TGTGCCAGCAGCTTACGATACTCCTACGAGCAGTACTTC.

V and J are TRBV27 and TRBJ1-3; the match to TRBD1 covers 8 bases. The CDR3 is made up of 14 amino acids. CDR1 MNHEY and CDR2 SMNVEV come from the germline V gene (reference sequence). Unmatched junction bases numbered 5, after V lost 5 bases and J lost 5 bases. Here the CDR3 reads CASSGTGGRNTIYF. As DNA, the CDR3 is TGTGCCAGCAGTGGAACAGGGGGGAGAAACACCATATATTTT.

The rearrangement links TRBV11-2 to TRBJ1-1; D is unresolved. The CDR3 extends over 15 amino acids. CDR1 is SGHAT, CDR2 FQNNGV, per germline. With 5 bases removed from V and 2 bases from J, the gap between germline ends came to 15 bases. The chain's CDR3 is CASSREDSKNTEAFF. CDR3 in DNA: TGTGCCAGCAGCCGCGAAGACTCGAAAAACACTGAAGCTTTCTTT.

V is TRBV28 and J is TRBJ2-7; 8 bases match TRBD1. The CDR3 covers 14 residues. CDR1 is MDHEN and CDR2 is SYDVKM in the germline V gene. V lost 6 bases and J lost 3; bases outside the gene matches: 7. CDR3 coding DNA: TGTGCCAGCAGAGTGGGACAGGCAGACTACGAGCAGTACTTC. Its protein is CASRVGQADYEQYF.

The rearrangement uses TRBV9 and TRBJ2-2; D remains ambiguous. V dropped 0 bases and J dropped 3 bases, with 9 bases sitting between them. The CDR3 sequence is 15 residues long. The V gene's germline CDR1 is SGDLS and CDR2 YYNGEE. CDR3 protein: CASSVGVTHTGELFF. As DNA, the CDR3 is TGTGCCAGCAGCGTAGGTGTCACCCACACCGGGGAGCTGTTTTTT.

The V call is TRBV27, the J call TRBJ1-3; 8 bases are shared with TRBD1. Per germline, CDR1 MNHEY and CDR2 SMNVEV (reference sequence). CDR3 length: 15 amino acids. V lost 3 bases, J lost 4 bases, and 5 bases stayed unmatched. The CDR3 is CASSLSRTGGNTIYF. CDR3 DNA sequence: TGTGCCAGCAGTTTGAGTAGGACAGGGGGAAACACCATATATTTT.

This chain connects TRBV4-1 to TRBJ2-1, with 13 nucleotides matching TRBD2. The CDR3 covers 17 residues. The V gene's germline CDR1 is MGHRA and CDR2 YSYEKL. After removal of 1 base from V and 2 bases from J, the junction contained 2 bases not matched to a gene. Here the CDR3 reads CASSQVGLAGAYNEQFF. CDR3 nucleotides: TGCGCCAGCAGCCAAGTCGGACTAGCGGGAGCCTACAATGAGCAGTTCTTC.

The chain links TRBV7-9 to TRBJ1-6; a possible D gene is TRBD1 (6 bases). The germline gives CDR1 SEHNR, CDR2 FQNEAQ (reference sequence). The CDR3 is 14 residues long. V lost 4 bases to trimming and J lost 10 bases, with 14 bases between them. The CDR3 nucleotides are TGTGCCAGCAGCTGGACAGTAGTCGACTCACCCCTCCACTTT. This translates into CASSWTVVDSPLHF.

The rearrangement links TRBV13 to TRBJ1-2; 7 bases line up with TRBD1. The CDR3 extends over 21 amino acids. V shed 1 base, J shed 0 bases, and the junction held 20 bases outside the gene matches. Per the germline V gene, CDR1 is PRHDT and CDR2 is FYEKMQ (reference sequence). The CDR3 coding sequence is TGTGCCAGCAGCTTAGCTCTACCATGGACAGGTACCTCAACTCCTAACTATGGCTACACCTTC. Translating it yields CASSLALPWTGTSTPNYGYTF.

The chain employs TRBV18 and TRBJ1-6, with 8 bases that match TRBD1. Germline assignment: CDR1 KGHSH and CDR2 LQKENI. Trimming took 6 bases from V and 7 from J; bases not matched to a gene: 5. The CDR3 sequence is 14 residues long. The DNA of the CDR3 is TGTGCCAGCTCCCCGGGACAGGAAAATTCACCCCTCCACTTT. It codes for CASSPGQENSPLHF.

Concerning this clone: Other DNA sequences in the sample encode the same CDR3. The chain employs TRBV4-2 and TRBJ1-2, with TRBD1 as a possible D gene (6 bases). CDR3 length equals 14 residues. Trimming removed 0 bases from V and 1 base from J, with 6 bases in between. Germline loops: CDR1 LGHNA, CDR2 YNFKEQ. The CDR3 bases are TGTGCCAGCAGCCAAGAACAGGGTAACTATGGCTACACCTTC. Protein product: CASSQEQGNYGYTF.